This TCR beta chain was recovered during a study of blood T cell repertoires in COVID-19. At the level of the study: The study drew acute and convalescent COVID-19 samples from the United States, Italy and Spain. T cells, B-cell-depleted T cells, or PBMCs supplied cDNA or gDNA.

Per the authors' pipeline: The authors estimated nucleated cell counts from reference gene primer amplification. Clones were sequenced by immunoSEQ multiplex PCR, and TCRdb holds only the in-frame ones, with some missing. Clone size and the V and J calls come from that table; the DNA yielded D and trimming. The data show around 78,000 clones, with just over 85% seen just once and 25% to 35% held by the top ten. The CDR3 covers 15 residues. V trimming: 3 bases; J trimming: 4 bases; junction bases outside the gene matches: 5. Germline CDR1 reads MNHEY; CDR2 reads SMNVEV (reference sequence). The rearrangement links TRBV27 to TRBJ1-5; 8 bases agree with TRBD1. The receptor comes from a man aged 50-60 years with active or convalescent COVID-19. Input material: peripheral blood. The CDR3 region is CASSFGTGNNQPQHF. The CDR3 bases are TGTGCCAGCAGTTTCGGGACAGGTAATAATCAGCCCCAGCATTTT.